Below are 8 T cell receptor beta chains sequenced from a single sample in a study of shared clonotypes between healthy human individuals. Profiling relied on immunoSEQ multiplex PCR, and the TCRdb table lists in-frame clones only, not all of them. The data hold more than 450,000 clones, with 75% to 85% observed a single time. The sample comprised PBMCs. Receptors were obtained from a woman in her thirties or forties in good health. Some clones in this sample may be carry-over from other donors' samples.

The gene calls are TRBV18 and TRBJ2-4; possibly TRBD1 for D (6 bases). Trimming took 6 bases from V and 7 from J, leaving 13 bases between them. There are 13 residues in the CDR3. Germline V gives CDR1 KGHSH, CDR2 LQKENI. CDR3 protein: CASSPDQGNIQYF. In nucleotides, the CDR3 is TGTGCCAGCTCCCCGGACCAGGGGAACATTCAGTACTTC.

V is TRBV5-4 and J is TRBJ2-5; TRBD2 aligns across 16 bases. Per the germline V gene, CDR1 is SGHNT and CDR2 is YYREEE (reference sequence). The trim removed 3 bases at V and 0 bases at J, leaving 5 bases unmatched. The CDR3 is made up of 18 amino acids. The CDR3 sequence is CASSSGLAGGRYQETQYF. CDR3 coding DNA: TGTGCCAGCAGCTCGGGACTAGCGGGAGGGAGGTACCAAGAGACCCAGTACTTC.

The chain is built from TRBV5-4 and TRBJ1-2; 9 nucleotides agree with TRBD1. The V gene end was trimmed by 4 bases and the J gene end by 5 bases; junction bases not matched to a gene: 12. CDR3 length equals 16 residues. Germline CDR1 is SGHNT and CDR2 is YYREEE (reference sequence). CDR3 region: CASSQDFGDRDYGYTF. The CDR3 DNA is TGTGCCAGCAGCCAAGACTTTGGGGACAGGGATTATGGCTACACCTTC.

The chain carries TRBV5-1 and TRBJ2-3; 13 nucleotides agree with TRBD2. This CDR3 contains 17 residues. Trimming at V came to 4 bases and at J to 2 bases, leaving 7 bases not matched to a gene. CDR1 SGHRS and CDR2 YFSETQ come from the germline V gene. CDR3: CASSPGLAGAYTDTQYF. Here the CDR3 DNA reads TGCGCCAGCAGCCCAGGACTAGCGGGAGCGTACACAGATACGCAGTATTTT. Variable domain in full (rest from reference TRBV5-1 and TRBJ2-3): KAGVTQTPRYLIKTRGQQVTLSCSPISGHRSVSWYQQTPGQGLQFLFEYFSETQRNKGNFPGRFSGRQFSNSRSEMNVSTLELGDSALYLCASSPGLAGAYTDTQYFGPGTRLTVL.

CDR3 in DNA: TGTGCCAGCAGTTTCAATTCACCCCTCCACTTT. It specifies CASSFNSPLHF. This chain uses TRBV28 with TRBJ1-6; no firm D call. CDR1 and CDR2 from the germline V gene are MDHEN and SYDVKM. The CDR3 consists of 11 residues. The V and J ends lost 3 bases and 7 bases respectively, with 1 base between them.

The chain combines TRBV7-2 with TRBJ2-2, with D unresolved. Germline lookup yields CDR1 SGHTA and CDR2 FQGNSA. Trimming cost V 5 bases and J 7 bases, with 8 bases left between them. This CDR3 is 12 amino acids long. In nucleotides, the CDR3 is TGTGCCAGCAGCATGTCCGTCGGGGAGCTGTTTTTT. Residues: CASSMSVGELFF. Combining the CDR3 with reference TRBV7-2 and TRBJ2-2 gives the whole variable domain GAGVSQSPSNKVTEKGKDVELRCDPISGHTALYWYRQSLGQGLEFLIYFQGNSAPDKSGLPSDRFSAERTGGSVSTLTIQRTQQEDSAVYLCASSMSVGELFFGEGSRLTVL.

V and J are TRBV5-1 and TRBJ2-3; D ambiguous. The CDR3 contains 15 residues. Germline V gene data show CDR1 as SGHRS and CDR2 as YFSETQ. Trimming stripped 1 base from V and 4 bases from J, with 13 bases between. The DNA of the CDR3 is TGCGCCAGCAGCTTGAGGCCTAGTGGGTCAGATACGCAGTATTTT. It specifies CASSLRPSGSDTQYF. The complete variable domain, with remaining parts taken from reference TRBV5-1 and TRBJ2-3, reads KAGVTQTPRYLIKTRGQQVTLSCSPISGHRSVSWYQQTPGQGLQFLFEYFSETQRNKGNFPGRFSGRQFSNSRSEMNVSTLELGDSALYLCASSLRPSGSDTQYFGPGTRLTVL.

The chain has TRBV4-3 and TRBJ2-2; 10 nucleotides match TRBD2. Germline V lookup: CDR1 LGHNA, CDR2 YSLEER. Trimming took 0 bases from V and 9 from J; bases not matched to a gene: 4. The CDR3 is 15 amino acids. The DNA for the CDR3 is TGCGCCAGCAGCCAAGATCAGCGGGAGGGCCGGGAGCTGTTTTTT. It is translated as CASSQDQREGRELFF.